This T cell receptor beta chain originates from a study of cytomegalovirus exposure and HLA in healthy donors. The CDR3 is 15 amino acids. Germline trimming cut 6 bases from V and 5 bases from J; bases unmatched to any gene: 9. Looked up from germline, CDR1 is SQVTM and CDR2 is ANQGSEA. Data came from immunoSEQ multiplex PCR; TCRdb stores just in-frame clones and leaves some out. The sample holds some 130,000 clones; roughly nine tenths are singletons and the top ten take 1% to 1.5%. The sequence came from a woman aged 18 to 35 in good health and CMV-seronegative. The chain joins TRBV29-1 to TRBJ2-3; 12 bases map to TRBD2. The sequencing sample was made of PBMCs. This CDR3 reads CSVQRLAGAQDTQYF. The CDR3 nucleotides are TGCAGCGTGCAACGACTAGCGGGAGCCCAAGATACGCAGTATTTT.